This TCR beta chain originates from a study of T cell responses to AZD1222 COVID-19 vaccine. Assay: immunoSEQ multiplex PCR; the TCRdb copy retains only in-frame clones and omits some. Among around 160,000 clones listed, around 91% were seen once. Sequences were derived from peripheral blood, sampled on day 0 of AZD1222 vaccination. This clonotype was sampled from an adult in good health.

The CDR3 is CASSHPTEARETQYF. The DNA for the CDR3 is TGCGCCAGCAGCCACCCGACGGAGGCCCGGGAGACCCAGTACTTC. The genes are TRBV5-1 and TRBJ2-5; D is perhaps TRBD2 (5 bases). Between the trimmed V and J ends, which lost 4 bases and 5 bases, there was a span of 18 bases. Per germline, CDR1 SGHRS and CDR2 YFSETQ. The CDR3 covers 15 residues.